This record looks at one T cell receptor beta chain sequence and its context. Its target is not known. The primer mix had 60 Vbeta and 13 Jbeta primers. The data were produced by immunoSEQ multiplex PCR, yet TCRdb's version contains in-frame clones alone and is incomplete. The sample lists around 130,000 clones, roughly 88% occurring once. The sample is drawn from a study of cytomegalovirus exposure and HLA in healthy donors. Study background: Some 87 million unique TCRs from HLA-typed donors were held in an early release of data. Among fewer than 500 genotyped donors, 80% to 90% fell in the Caucasian-associated ancestry cluster. Study-wide points: Immune exposure data for these donors was limited to CMV serostatus. Reportedly, diagnosis of cytomegalovirus status by the classifier showed high specificity and sensitivity.

With 5 bases removed from V and 6 bases from J, the gap between germline ends came to 10 bases. The germline V gene has CDR1 KGHSH and CDR2 LQKENI. This CDR3 is 13 amino acids long. The origin of this receptor is a woman in her thirties or forties in good health and CMV-seronegative. Sequenced: PBMCs. The gene calls are TRBV18 and TRBJ2-2; D unclear. This CDR3 is CASSFQSAGELFF. The CDR3 bases are TGTGCCAGCTCATTCCAATCGGCCGGGGAGCTGTTTTTT.